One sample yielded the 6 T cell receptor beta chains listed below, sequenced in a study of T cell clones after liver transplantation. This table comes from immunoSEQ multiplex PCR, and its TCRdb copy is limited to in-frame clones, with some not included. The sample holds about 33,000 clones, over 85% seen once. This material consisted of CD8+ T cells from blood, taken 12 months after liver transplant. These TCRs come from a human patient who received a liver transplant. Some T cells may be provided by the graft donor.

The DNA for the CDR3 is TGTGCCAGCAGGAAACTAGCGGAAGAGACCCAGTACTTC. This codes for CASRKLAEETQYF. V gene TRBV27 combines with J gene TRBJ2-5; 8 bases fit TRBD2. The trim removed 6 bases at V and 3 bases at J, leaving 3 bases unmatched. This CDR3 contains 13 residues. The germline CDR1 and CDR2 sequences are MNHEY and SMNVEV (reference sequence).

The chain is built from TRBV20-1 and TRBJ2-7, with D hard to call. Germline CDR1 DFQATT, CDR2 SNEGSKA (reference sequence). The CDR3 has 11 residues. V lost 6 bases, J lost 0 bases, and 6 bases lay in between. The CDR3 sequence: CSAGSSYEQYF. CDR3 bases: TGCAGTGCGGGGTCCTCCTACGAGCAGTACTTC.

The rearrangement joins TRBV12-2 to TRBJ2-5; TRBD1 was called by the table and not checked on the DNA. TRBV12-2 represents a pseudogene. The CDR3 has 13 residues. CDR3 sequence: CASRYKGAETQYF. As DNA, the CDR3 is TGTGCAAGTCGCTATAAGGGGGCGGAGACCCAGTACTTC.

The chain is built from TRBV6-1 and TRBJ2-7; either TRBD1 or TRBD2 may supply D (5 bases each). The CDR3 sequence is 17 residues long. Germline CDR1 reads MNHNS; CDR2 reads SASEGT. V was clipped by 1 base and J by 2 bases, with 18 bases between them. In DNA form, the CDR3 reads TGTGCCAGCAGTGAAGTTTCGAGTGGGACGGCACCCTACGAGCAGTACTTC. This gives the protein CASSEVSSGTAPYEQYF.

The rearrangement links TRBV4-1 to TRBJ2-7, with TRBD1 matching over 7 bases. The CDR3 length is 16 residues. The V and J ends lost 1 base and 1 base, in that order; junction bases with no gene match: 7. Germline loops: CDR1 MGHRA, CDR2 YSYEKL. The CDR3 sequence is CASSQGPDRVSYEQYF. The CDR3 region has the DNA TGCGCCAGCAGCCAAGGCCCTGACAGGGTATCCTACGAGCAGTACTTC.

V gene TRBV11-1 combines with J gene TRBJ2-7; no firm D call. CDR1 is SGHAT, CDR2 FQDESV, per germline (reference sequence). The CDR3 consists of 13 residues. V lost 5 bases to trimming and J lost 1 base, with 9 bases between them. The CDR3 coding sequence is TGTGCCAGCAGCCCTCAGTGGTCCTACGAGCAGTACTTC. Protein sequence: CASSPQWSYEQYF.